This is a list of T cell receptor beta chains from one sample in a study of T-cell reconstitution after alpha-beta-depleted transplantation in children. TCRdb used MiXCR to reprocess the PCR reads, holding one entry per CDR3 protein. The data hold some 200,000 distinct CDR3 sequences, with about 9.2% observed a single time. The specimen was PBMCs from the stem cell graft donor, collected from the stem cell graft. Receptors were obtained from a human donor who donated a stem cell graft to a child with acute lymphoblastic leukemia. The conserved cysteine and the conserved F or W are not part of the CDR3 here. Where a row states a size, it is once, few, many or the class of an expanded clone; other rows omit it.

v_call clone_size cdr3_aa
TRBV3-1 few ASSPLASGGSDTQY
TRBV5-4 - ASSSGHPRLNTGELF
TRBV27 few ASSSWTTGENSPLH
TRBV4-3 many ASSQGFGPYEQY
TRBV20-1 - SASGGLDQPQH
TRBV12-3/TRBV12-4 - ASSYAVGTEAF
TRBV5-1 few ASSFQGDDYGYT
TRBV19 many ASSMEQAGSYNEQF
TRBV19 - ASTPTANWGETQY
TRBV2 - ASSDLGQGGQPQH
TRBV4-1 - ASSQETLGVWGTDTQY
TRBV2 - ASSSVDRVGSYEQY
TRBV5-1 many ASSPGERVEKLF
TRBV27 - ASQEKTDEQY
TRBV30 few AWNTGAHKSYQPQH
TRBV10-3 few AISESISGTGVRPQH
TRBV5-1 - ASSEGQGGSNEQF
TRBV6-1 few ASQRRGYQETQY
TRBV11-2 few ASSLQGVVGELF
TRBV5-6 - ASSLPGQNSYEQY
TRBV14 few ASSQEMLPNGYT
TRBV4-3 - ASSQGQWEGEKLF
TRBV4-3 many ASSQSGGTGELF
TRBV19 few ASSMGPKETQY
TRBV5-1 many ASSSTTGTHEQY
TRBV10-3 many AIGGLHEQY
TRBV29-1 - SADGTSNSYNEQF
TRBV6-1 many ASSRRVQPPEAF
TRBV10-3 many AISWLAGDEQF
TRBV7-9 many ASSLGGTGKMNTEAF
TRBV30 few AWSVAGTQY
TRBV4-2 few ASSPDQMGSEQY
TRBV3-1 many ASTLGRSHTEAF
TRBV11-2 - ASSLLGTNSYNEQF
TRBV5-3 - ATTKDRGPPNTGELF
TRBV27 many ASSAPGQTNEKLF